This record concerns one T cell receptor (beta chain) sequence. The antigen this receptor binds is unknown. Base-call qualities are not available, and no considerably larger clone is one nucleotide away. This entry belongs to a study of T-cell memory formation after mild COVID-19 (dated by TCRdb to the early 2020s). Study-level background: TCR sequence clusters from the two donors were largely donor specific. In a couple of donors, T-cell clones that expanded and contracted after mild COVID-19 were tracked by sequencing TCRalpha and TCRbeta repertoires over time. The cohort was made up of two young adult volunteers, one female and one male, who were previously healthy. The investigation overall reported the following: From day 15 to 85, contracting clones showed balanced CD4/CD8 phenotypes, whereas a second wave of clones that expanded from day 15 to 37 leaned towards CD4+. The study covered only a couple of mild cases, and larger cohorts including severe cases with pre-infection samples were considered necessary. The second-wave clones that peaked on day 37 were not confirmed to be SARS-CoV-2 specific. Some responding clones were found in pre-infection memory, which suggests that pre-existing cross-reactive memory T cells took part in the SARS-CoV-2 response. Contracting CD4+ clones turned up mainly in the CM and EM memory subsets, whereas EMRA was where CD8+ clones were enriched.

Ficoll-Paque density gradient centrifugation was used to isolate PBMCs. Sequenced on an Illumina NovaSeq 6000. cDNA libraries for TCRalpha and TCRbeta were prepared by 5'RACE using constant-segment primers, with sample barcodes and unique molecular identifiers added. Trizol reagent was used to extract RNA from every sample. Libraries were amplified in two PCR steps, with a second sample barcode and Illumina TruSeq adapters added in the second step. Sequencing of the libraries was done on an Illumina NovaSeq, producing 2 x 150 bp paired-end reads. Per the original workflow: Reads were demultiplexed and collapsed into UMI-guided consensus sequences with migec v1.2.7. With mixcr v2.1.11, UMI consensuses were aligned to TRA and TRB V and J templates and assembled into clonotypes. A clonotype was counted as expanded or contracted only if both edgeR and NoisET called the change significant, with noise models trained on biological replicates. For edgeR calls, a false discovery rate-adjusted p below 0.01 and a log2 fold-change threshold of 1 were applied. As an exploratory analysis of dynamics, max-normalized trajectories of the 1000 most abundant clonotypes were examined by PCA with hierarchical clustering. Each responding clone was given a CD4 or CD8 phenotype based on the CD4+ and CD8+ repertoires, which had been sequenced separately. Starting from the raw public reads, TCRdb applied fastp trimming at Q25, assembled clones with MiXCR and retained in-frame beta chains. When rows share a CDR3 protein, they turn into one entry using the most common DNA and genes. It is TCRdb's table, rather than the study itself, that gives the V and J calls and clone size. The sample data list around 440,000 distinct CDR3 sequences, and 15% to 20% of these were observed just once. The ten largest account for about 12% of the sample.

Via the germline V gene (reference sequence), CDR1 is DFQATT and CDR2 SNEGSKA. The CDR3 covers 14 residues, taking in both the cysteine and the phenylalanine. Kept here is only the CDR3 DNA, which spans 42 bases and is read in frame from base 1. V loses 4 bases, J loses 2 bases, and the germline ends lie 15 bases apart. Sequencing was done on a sample of PBMCs or a T cell subset sorted from them (not recorded which). This chain is built from TRBV20-1 and TRBJ2-7, with a weak D call of TRBD2 (5 bases match). The sequence derives from an adult woman who had mild COVID-19 (a few samples of this study predate the infection). The sample titles of this study are shuffled in the database, so cell type and time point are left out; the donor was told from shared clones. CDR3 protein: CSATITGFPYEQYF. The sequenced DNA: TGCAGTGCTACTATCACGGGGTTCCCCTACGAGCAGTACTTC.